These 17 T cell receptor beta chains came from one sample sequenced in a study of immune heterogeneity within non-small cell lung tumors. Multiplex PCR was performed with 32 V and 13 J primers, and it amplified TCR beta CDR3. TCRdb called the multiplex PCR reads again in MiXCR, with one record for every CDR3 protein. The sample contains around 16,000 distinct CDR3 sequences, less than 35% of which appear only once. For each sample, template was about 600 ng of bulk tumor genomic DNA. Every primary tumor yielded several biopsies, spaced far apart, that were taken during surgery. Their non-small cell lung cancer was newly diagnosed and untreated, and the patients underwent curative surgery. Sequenced material: lung tumor tissue. These receptors came from a middle-aged man with non-small cell lung cancer.

This clonotype has just one count. A much larger clone differs from this one at a single base, so this may be a read error. Because the CDR3 is missing its conserved closing phenylalanine or tryptophan, this is likely a read error. This rearrangement joins TRBV6-1 to TRBJ2-7; D ambiguous. Trimming left V 9 bases short and J 4 bases short, with 16 bases between. Germline values: CDR1 MNHNS, CDR2 SASEGT. The CDR3 has 13 residues. This CDR3 is CARGGRSIYEQYI. CDR3 nucleotides: TGTGCCAGAGGCGGACGGTCGATATACGAGCAGTACATC.

On this clonotype itself: A much larger clone lies one base from this, so it may be a read error. The gene calls are TRBV5-1 and TRBJ1-6; D unclear. The CDR3 loop spans 14 amino acids. Germline V gene sequence: CDR1 SGHRS, CDR2 YFSETQ. The CDR3 DNA reads TGCGCCAGCAGCTTGACCGTCAGTAATTCACACCTCCACTTT. It encodes CASSLTVSNSHLHF.

The chain recombines TRBV9 with TRBJ1-6; a weak D match, TRBD1 (5 bases). V was shortened by 0 bases and J by 7 bases, with 8 bases between the two germline ends. Looked up from germline, CDR1 is SGDLS and CDR2 is YYNGEE. CDR3 length: 14 residues. CDR3 nucleotide sequence: TGTGCCAGCAGCGTAGCTGGGGCAAATTCACCCCTCCACTTT. Protein: CASSVAGANSPLHF.

This clonotype is a singleton in its sample. A junction boundary mismatches the germline segment, possibly from a read error. This chain links TRBV7-9 with TRBJ1-3; 7 bases are a match to TRBD1. The V gene's germline CDR1 is SEHNR and CDR2 FQNEAQ (reference sequence). The CDR3 extends over 16 amino acids. CDR3 protein: CVSSFLKGAYGNTIYF. The CDR3 DNA reads TGTGTCAGCAGCTTCCTGAAGGGGGCATACGGAAACACCATATATTTT.

Of note for this clonotype: The final CDR3 position lacks the conserved phenylalanine or tryptophan, pointing to a likely read error. The V gene is TRBV9, the J gene TRBJ2-6; D perhaps matches TRBD2 (5 bases). The germline V and J ends were trimmed by 1 base and 2 bases, with 13 bases remaining between them. Per the germline V gene, CDR1 is SGDLS and CDR2 is YYNGEE. This CDR3 contains 17 residues. The DNA of the CDR3 is TGTGCCAGCAGCGTATACGAGGGCGCCACTGGGGCCAACGTCCTGACTCTC. Its translation: CASSVYEGATGANVLTL.

In this sample, this clonotype turned up a few times. This sequence joins TRBV9 and TRBJ2-1; 10 nucleotides agree with TRBD2. The CDR3 length is 16 residues. Unmatched junction bases numbered 6, after V lost 4 bases and J lost 2 bases. CDR1 and CDR2 from the germline V gene are SGDLS and YYNGEE. CDR3 residues: CASSPWTSGPYNEQFF. CDR3 DNA: TGTGCCAGCAGCCCGTGGACTAGCGGACCCTACAATGAGCAGTTCTTC.

This clonotype was found a few times. The chain couples TRBV5-5 to TRBJ1-5; D may be TRBD1 (6 bases). The length of the CDR3 is 15 residues. V was trimmed by 0 bases and J by 4 bases, leaving 11 bases between them. The germline V gene encodes CDR1 SGHKS and CDR2 YYEKEE (reference sequence). The CDR3 is CASSLDLGQNQPQHF. For the CDR3, the DNA is TGTGCCAGCAGCTTGGATTTGGGACAAAATCAGCCCCAGCATTTT.

In regard to this clonotype: A much larger clone differs by one base, so this may be a read error. The chain couples TRBV5-1 to TRBJ2-7, with D maybe TRBD2 (6 bases). CDR1 is SGHRS, CDR2 YFSETQ, per germline. Trimming left V 2 bases short and J 9 bases short, with 24 bases between. The CDR3 consists of 16 residues. The CDR3 reads CASSLTLSEGNDAQYF. CDR3 coding DNA: TGCGCCAGCAGCTTAACCCTGTCGGAGGGGAACGACGCGCAGTACTTC.

This clonotype appeared many times. V gene TRBV28 combines with J gene TRBJ2-7, with a tentative D call TRBD1 (5 bases). The CDR3 covers 13 residues. The ends were cut back, 8 bases at V and 3 bases at J, with 14 bases in the middle. Germline-derived CDR1 and CDR2 are MDHEN and SYDVKM. This CDR3 reads CASLGAAYYEQYF. Written as DNA, the CDR3 is TGTGCCAGCCTAGGGGCAGCCTACTACGAGCAGTACTTC.

The J gene is TRBJ2-1, the V gene TRBV7-9, with a tentative D call TRBD2 (5 bases). The CDR3 is made up of 16 amino acids. V was clipped by 4 bases and J by 4 bases, with 17 bases between them. Germline-derived CDR1 and CDR2 are SEHNR and FQNEAQ (reference sequence). The DNA for the CDR3 is TGTGCCAGCAGCTCCATGGCGGTAGCGCCGTACAATGAGCAGTTCTTC. Its protein product is CASSSMAVAPYNEQFF.

Remarks on this clonotype: The conserved phenylalanine or tryptophan is not found at the CDR3 terminus, so this likely reflects a read error. The chain has TRBV28 and TRBJ1-1; unclear D gene. V lost 6 bases and J 0 bases, leaving 11 bases between the germline ends. The germline V gene encodes CDR1 MDHEN and CDR2 SYDVKM. The CDR3 is made up of 14 amino acids. CDR3 nucleotides: TGTGCCAGCAGCGACGCACTCCTGAACACTGAAGCTTTCCTT. Protein: CASSDALLNTEAFL.

Concerning this clonotype: A much larger clone differs from this one at a single base, so this may be a read error. This CDR3 is CASRFQNTEAFF. The CDR3 DNA follows: TGTGCCAGCAGGTTTCAGAACACTGAAGCTTTCTTT. V gene TRBV7-9 combines with J gene TRBJ1-1; D gene unclear. This CDR3 contains 12 residues. Germline V gene sequence: CDR1 SEHNR, CDR2 FQNEAQ (reference sequence). The V and J ends lost 6 bases and 1 base respectively, with 6 bases between them.

In the case of this clonotype: A junction boundary mismatches the germline segment, possibly from a read error. The V and J genes are TRBV12-3 or TRBV12-4 and TRBJ2-3; maybe TRBD2 (6 bases). The CDR3 loop spans 14 amino acids. CDR3 amino acids: CASSYSGGTDTRYF. The CDR3 DNA follows: TGTGCCAGCAGTTATAGCGGTGGCACAGATACGCGGTATTTT.

Notes on this clonotype: Just one base apart from a much larger clone, this may be a read error. The V and J genes are TRBV12-3 or TRBV12-4 and TRBJ2-1; D is ambiguous. This CDR3 region has 14 residues. The CDR3 spells CASSSTVSYNAQFF. CDR3 sequence (DNA): TGTGCCAGCAGTAGCACGGTTTCCTACAATGCGCAGTTCTTC.

This clonotype was observed at least ten times. This chain connects TRBV20-1 to TRBJ2-7; the match to TRBD2 covers 8 bases. Germline CDR1 DFQATT, CDR2 SNEGSKA (reference sequence). J was trimmed by 4 bases and V by 6 bases; bases with no gene match: 8. The CDR3 spans 13 residues. The CDR3 reads CSAGRGHPYEQYF. The DNA of the CDR3 is TGCAGTGCCGGGAGGGGACACCCTTACGAGCAGTACTTC.

Here the CDR3 reads CASSQKYRGDTEAFF. The CDR3 DNA reads TGTGCCAGCAGCCAGAAGTACAGGGGAGACACTGAAGCTTTCTTT. The chain carries TRBV4-2 and TRBJ1-1, with 7 bases that match TRBD1. The CDR3 extends over 15 amino acids. Germline V gene lookup returns CDR1 LGHNA and CDR2 YNFKEQ. The trim removed 3 bases at V and 3 bases at J, leaving 7 bases unmatched.

This chain joins TRBV6-1 and TRBJ2-3; 7 bases fit TRBD1. With 3 bases clipped from V and 7 bases from J, the junction kept 13 bases outside the gene matches. This CDR3 is built from 16 residues. Germline-derived CDR1 and CDR2 are MNHNS and SASEGT. For the CDR3, the DNA is TGTGCCAGCAGTGAGCAACCCGGGACAGCCTTAAATACGCAGTATTTT. This encodes CASSEQPGTALNTQYF.